The 5 T cell receptor beta chains below all came from one sample that was sequenced in a study of shared T cell receptors in the human thymus (dated by TCRdb to the early 2020s). Preparation of the library involved the immunoSEQ multiplex PCR assay. Drawn from immuneACCESS, this table holds only the in-frame rearrangements with V and J called that TCRdb kept. Clones are partly lost; checked studies trace under half to an unresolved V gene and leave the rest unexplained. The sample table records about 660,000 clones; 85% to 90% of these occur just once. The ten biggest clones cover around 0.01% of the sample. These data were also reused for a study on human thymus T cells.

The sample was thymocytes. These receptors all stem from a boy under two years old with a congenital heart defect. Donor details come from another sample of the same person, matched by shared clones.

V usage is TRBV29-1 and J usage is TRBJ2-5; maybe TRBD1 (6 bases). V was pared by 6 bases and J by 3 bases, with 11 bases between. This CDR3 has 12 amino acids. Germline-derived CDR1 and CDR2 are SQVTM and ANQGSEA. In DNA, the CDR3 is TGCAGCGTACAGGGCTCAGAAGAGACCCAGTACTTC. Amino acid sequence: CSVQGSEETQYF.

This rearrangement joins TRBV19 to TRBJ1-2; the match to TRBD1 covers 9 bases. Losses at the gene ends were 8 bases for V and 7 bases for J; bases not matched to a gene: 17. CDR3 length: 16 residues. Germline V CDR1 and CDR2: LNHDA, SQIVND (reference sequence). The CDR3 DNA follows: TGTGCCAGTGGGAAACAGGGGGCGAAGGGGGAGAGTGGCTACACCTTC. This codes for CASGKQGAKGESGYTF. Based on the CDR3 plus reference TRBV19 and TRBJ1-2, the full variable domain is DGGITQSPKYLFRKEGQNVTLSCEQNLNHDAMYWYRQDPGQGLRLIYYSQIVNDFQKGDIAEGYSVSREKKESFPLTVTSAQKNPTAFYLCASGKQGAKGESGYTFGSGTRLTVV.

This sequence joins TRBV5-4 and TRBJ2-7, with 8 bases identical to TRBD2. With V trimmed by 4 bases and J by 2 bases, 17 bases remained unmatched. Germline CDR1 and CDR2: SGHNT and YYREEE (reference sequence). The CDR3 spans 18 residues. CDR3 protein: CASSPFGRVAGETYEQYF. In DNA form, the CDR3 reads TGTGCCAGCAGCCCTTTCGGGAGGGTCGCGGGAGAGACCTACGAGCAGTACTTC.

The chain couples TRBV23-1 to TRBJ1-2; weak D call: TRBD1 (5 bases). TRBV23-1 qualifies as an ORF whose function is uncertain. The CDR3 extends over 15 amino acids. V was shortened by 1 base and J by 6 bases, with 15 bases between the two germline ends. CDR3 nucleotides: TGCGCCAGCAGTCAATGTGGGGGGGAAGAGGATGGCTACACCTTC. This translates into CASSQCGGEEDGYTF.

This chain uses TRBV12-5 with TRBJ2-3; 15 nucleotides match TRBD2. V trimming: 6 bases; J trimming: 1 base; junction bases outside the gene matches: 8. Germline values: CDR1 LGHNT, CDR2 FRNRAP. This CDR3 is 18 amino acids long. The CDR3 sequence: CASGHGTSGRSGTDTQYF. The CDR3 nucleotides are TGTGCTAGTGGCCACGGGACTAGCGGGAGGTCCGGCACAGATACGCAGTATTTT.